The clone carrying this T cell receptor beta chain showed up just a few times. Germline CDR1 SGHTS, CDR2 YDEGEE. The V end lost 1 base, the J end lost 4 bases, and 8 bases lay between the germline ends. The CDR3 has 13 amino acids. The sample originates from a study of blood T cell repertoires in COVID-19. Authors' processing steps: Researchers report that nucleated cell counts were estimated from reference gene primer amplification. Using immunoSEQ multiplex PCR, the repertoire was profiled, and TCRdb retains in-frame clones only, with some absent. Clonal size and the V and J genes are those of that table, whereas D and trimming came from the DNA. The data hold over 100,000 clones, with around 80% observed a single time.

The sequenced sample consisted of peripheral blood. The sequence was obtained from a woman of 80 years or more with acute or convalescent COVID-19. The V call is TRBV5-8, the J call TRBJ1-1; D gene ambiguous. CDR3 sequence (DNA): TGTGCCAGCAGCTTGTCTCGGAGCACTGAAGCTTTCTTT. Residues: CASSLSRSTEAFF.